What follows describes a single TCR beta chain. Its antigen is unknown. This record belongs to a study of cytomegalovirus exposure and HLA in healthy donors (dated by TCRdb to the late 2010s). Study-level background: In an earlier analysis of roughly 500 of the donors, 276 Gb of sequence data and some 120 million unique TCR beta sequences from roughly 180 million T cells were reported. About 330 gigabases of sequencing data and roughly 81 million unique TCR sequences made up an early release that covered over 550 HLA-typed donors. Among the 398 genotyped donors, under 90% belonged to the genetic ancestry cluster associated with self-reported Caucasian donors. The study was designed to test whether signatures of past pathogen exposure could be identified by cataloging public T cell receptors. The study profiled the T cell repertoires of fewer than 850 subjects by immunosequencing and related them to cytomegalovirus serostatus. A separate validation cohort of approximately 130 different subjects was used in addition to the roughly 700-subject first cohort. To predict cytomegalovirus infection status, the study combined high-throughput TCR immunosequencing, statistical association of individual TCRs with disease status, and machine learning. In a later analysis, previously published TCR beta repertoires from 600 to 850 donors were re-analyzed and high-resolution HLA genotyping was added so that TCR occurrence patterns could be studied. Rather than drawing on any new phenotypic data, the later analysis identified candidate immune exposures from TCR beta sequences and the way those sequences occurred across donors. An earlier analysis of approximately 500 of the donors applied high-throughput TCR beta sequencing to assess whether each TCR beta V gene segment acted as functional or pseudogenic. Donor age, sex, ethnicity and CMV serostatus were compiled alongside the repertoire data. Genome-wide SNP genotypes for about three fifths of the roughly 700 donors were used in a later genetic analysis, which treated that subset as a discovery cohort. All discovery cohort repertoires had been generated using a single sequencing platform. HLA typing included class I and class II loci at four-digit resolution. Typing coverage differed by locus: A, B, C, DRB1 and DQB1 were typed in roughly 629-640 donors, DQA1 in 500 to 550, DPA1 in around 580, and DPB1 in around 440. Several DR-DQ haplotypes were handled as single units for association and clustering because linkage in the cohort was strong. Across approximately 400 genotyped donors of the cohort, an average of roughly 250,000 unique TCR beta nucleotide sequences per donor were sequenced, and around 20% of those sequences were non-productive. Findings and caveats that apply to the study as a whole: Three of the identified cytomegalovirus-associated TCR beta chains were confirmed in vitro to be specific for cytomegalovirus antigens. In a later analysis, HLA-associated TCR beta chains were found to be more clonally expanded and to have lower generation probabilities than equally common non-associated chains. An association between a missense DCLRE1C variant and V-gene and J-gene trimming of TCR beta chains was found in a later genetic analysis and replicated in an independent cohort. Most TCR sequences were observed very rarely across donors, whereas some public TCRs were present in many individuals. A cluster of highly shared sequence variants was judged likely to represent a technical artifact of the sequencing pipeline. Assigning TCR associations to individual alleles was difficult when HLA alleles, especially DR and DQ, strongly co-occurred. According to the authors, the approach could potentially be generalized to other disease states and immunological phenotypes. In a later analysis, TCR association rates were found to vary across HLA loci, with the most associated TCRs seen for DRB1 alleles and the fewest for HLA-C alleles. In this cohort, only TCR beta chains were sequenced, and detectable features were limited by the absence of alpha or paired-chain data. The 87-base-pair reads could not distinguish some IMGT-functional V segments, including TRBV6-2 and TRBV6-3, so those segments were excluded. Correlated functional status among segregating V segments might reflect linkage disequilibrium, but an unknown experimental factor could not be ruled out. Because HLA typing was missing for some donors at each locus, association tests included only the typed subset. Immune exposure information for the cohort was limited to CMV serostatus. In a later genetic analysis, fewer N-insertions in productive TCRs were reported among donors in an Asian-associated ancestry cluster than the roughly 700-donor mean. Specific HLA alleles were associated with roughly 17,000 TCR beta sequences at a false discovery rate of 0.05 in a later analysis. Over 15 rarely observed V segments, including chromosome 9 orphons, were excluded from the earlier analysis of about 500 of the donors because counts were too low. A later analysis found that most CMV-associated TCR beta chains appeared HLA-restricted, with HLA associations seemingly driven largely by CMV exposure. In both the original and validation cohorts, the classifier was reported to diagnose cytomegalovirus status with high specificity and sensitivity. Several of the top co-occurrence clusters appeared to be linked to parvovirus B19, influenza, CMV and Epstein-Barr virus, according to a later analysis. Broadly in line with IMGT annotations, most TCR beta V segments showed up in productive rearrangements about 87% or about 30% of the time in an earlier analysis of 587 of the donors. Presence/absence analyses assumed roughly uniform sequencing depth across donors, an assumption that may not hold. The study gave a list of more than 150 TCR beta chains associated with cytomegalovirus. A further reported finding was that TCR beta sequences accurately predicted the HLA-A and HLA-B alleles for most subjects in the first cohort.

Cut back by 6 bases and 5 bases, the V and J ends lie 13 bases apart. The germline V gene provides CDR1 MNHNS and CDR2 SASEGT. Taken from cysteine to phenylalanine, the CDR3 has 13 residues. Only CDR3 DNA is held: 39 bases, read in frame from base 1. The cohort consisted of some 670 healthy bone marrow donors. Cohort members were all nominally healthy when sampled, although unrecorded immune exposures were likely present. The donor was CMV seronegative and was included in the group of around 320 seronegative cohort members. A peripheral blood sample was collected from each donor, and TCR beta sequencing was performed on peripheral blood mononuclear cells. The Qiagen DNeasy Blood Extraction Kit was used to extract genomic DNA from the blood cell samples. The library relied on the immunoSEQ multiplex PCR assay. For the multiplex PCR, a mixture combining 60 forward primers for TCR Vbeta segments and 13 reverse primers for TCR Jbeta segments was used. The CDR3 region of rearranged TCR beta genes was amplified from genomic DNA by a multiplex PCR assay. On the Illumina HiSeq System, the amplified TCR beta libraries were sequenced as 87-base-pair reads. Per the authors' processing: Across the 670 or so repertoires, a later analysis counted around 80 million unique TCR beta chains, 9.5 million to 12 million of which were shared by at least two donors. Raw reads were error-corrected and collapsed into unique sequences with a nearest-neighbor algorithm that merged closely related sequences to remove PCR and sequencing errors. V, D and J gene segments were assigned by aligning CDR3 sequences to IMGT reference sequences. Each retained sequence needed at least a six-nucleotide match to both a V gene segment and a J gene segment. A rearrangement counted as productive if the CDR3 had no stop codons and remained in frame with V and J, and every other rearrangement counted as non-productive. CDR3 was defined according to IMGT convention as the region running from the second conserved V-encoded cysteine to the conserved J-encoded phenylalanine. In an earlier analysis of around 540 of the donors, sequences lacking an unambiguous match to a single V gene segment were excluded. In an earlier analysis of 587 of the donors, V segments were called functional above 56.7% productive rearrangements and were called segregating when the between-donor standard deviation exceeded 5%. A statistical classification framework was developed to diagnose cytomegalovirus status using the catalog of TCR beta chain sequences. In a later analysis, V and J genes were assigned by comparing TCR nucleotide sequences against IMGT/GENE-DB human TR gene sequences. In a later analysis, CDR3 sequences and most-parsimonious VDJ recombination scenarios were assigned using the TCRdist pipeline. In a later analysis, each TCR beta chain was defined by its CDR3 amino acid sequence together with its V-gene family, and reads without a unique V-gene family were excluded. In a later analysis, 450 to 600 highly shared, low-generation-probability nucleotide sequences were removed to address suspected cross-contamination and a sequencing artifact. In a later analysis, a clonal expansion index for each public chain was calculated from normalized within-repertoire ranks of inferred template counts. Generation probabilities in a later analysis came from a VDJ recombination model fitted to out-of-frame rearrangements, and those results were checked against IGoR. In a later analysis, TCR-TCR, TCR-HLA and TCR-CMV co-occurrence was scored with hypergeometric tests, and a repertoire-size bias correction was applied to TCR pairs. To estimate false discovery rates, a later analysis permuted the HLA or CMV assignments 20 times. A later analysis grouped co-occurring TCRs with DBSCAN, adding TCRdist sequence similarity when clustering within HLA-allele-positive subsets. Repertoires with fewer than 30,000 or more than 120,000 public chains were left out of co-occurrence clustering, as were five repertoires with anomalous nucleotide sharing. TCRdb re-hosts the immuneACCESS table, in-frame sequences only. Its copies lack some clones; in the studies checked, an unresolved V gene accounts for under half of them, and the cause for the rest is not known. The V and J calls and clone size come from that table; D and trimming were worked out from the DNA. The record for this sample contains approximately 130,000 clones. Of the sample, roughly 2% is held by the ten largest clones.

The sequencing input was PBMCs. The sequence was collected from a woman in her fifties or sixties in good health and CMV-seronegative. The chain couples TRBV6-1 to TRBJ2-5; the D gene identity is not certain. At the DNA level, the sequence is TGTGCCAGCAGGGGTGGCTTGAGGGAGACCCAGTACTTC. This sequence encodes CASRGGLRETQYF.